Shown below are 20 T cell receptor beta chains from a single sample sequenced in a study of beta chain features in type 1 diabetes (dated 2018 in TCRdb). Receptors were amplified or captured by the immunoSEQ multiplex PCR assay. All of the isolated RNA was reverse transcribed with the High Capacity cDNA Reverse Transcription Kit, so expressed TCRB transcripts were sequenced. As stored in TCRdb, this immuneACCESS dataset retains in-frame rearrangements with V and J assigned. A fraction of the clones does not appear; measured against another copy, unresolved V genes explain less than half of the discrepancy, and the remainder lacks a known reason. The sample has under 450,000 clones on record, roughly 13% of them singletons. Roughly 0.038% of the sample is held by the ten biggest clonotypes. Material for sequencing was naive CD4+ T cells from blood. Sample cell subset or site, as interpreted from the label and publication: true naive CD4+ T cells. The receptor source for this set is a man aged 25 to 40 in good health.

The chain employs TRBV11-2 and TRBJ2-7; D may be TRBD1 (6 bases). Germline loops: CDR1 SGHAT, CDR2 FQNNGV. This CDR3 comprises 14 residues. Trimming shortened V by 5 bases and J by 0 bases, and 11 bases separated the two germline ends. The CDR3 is CASSLDRRSYEQYF. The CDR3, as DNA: TGTGCCAGCAGCCTTGACAGGCGCTCCTACGAGCAGTACTTC.

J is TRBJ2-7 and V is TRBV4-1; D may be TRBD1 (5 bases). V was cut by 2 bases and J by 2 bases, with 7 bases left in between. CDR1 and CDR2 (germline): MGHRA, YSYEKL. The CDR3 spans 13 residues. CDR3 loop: CASSQWGAYEQYF. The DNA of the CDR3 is TGCGCCAGCAGCCAATGGGGCGCCTACGAGCAGTACTTC.

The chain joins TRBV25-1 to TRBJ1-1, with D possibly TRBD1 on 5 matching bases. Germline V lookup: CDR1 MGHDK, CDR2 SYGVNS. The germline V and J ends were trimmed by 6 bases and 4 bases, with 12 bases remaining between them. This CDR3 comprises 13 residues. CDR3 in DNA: TGTGCCAGCAGAGAGGGAGGGGTCACTGAAGCTTTCTTT. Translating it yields CASREGGVTEAFF.

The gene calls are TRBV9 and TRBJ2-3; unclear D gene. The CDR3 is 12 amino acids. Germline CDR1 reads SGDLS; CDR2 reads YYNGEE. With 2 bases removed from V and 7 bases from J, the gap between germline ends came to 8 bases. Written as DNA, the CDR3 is TGTGCCAGCAGCGTCTCCTCGAATACGCAGTATTTT. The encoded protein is CASSVSSNTQYF.

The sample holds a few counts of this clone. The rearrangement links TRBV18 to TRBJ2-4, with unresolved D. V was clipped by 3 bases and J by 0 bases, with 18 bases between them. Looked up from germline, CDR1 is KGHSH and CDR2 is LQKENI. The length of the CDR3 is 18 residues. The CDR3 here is CASSPQLVTELAKNIQYF. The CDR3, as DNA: TGTGCCAGCTCACCGCAGTTAGTTACAGAGCTAGCCAAAAACATTCAGTACTTC.

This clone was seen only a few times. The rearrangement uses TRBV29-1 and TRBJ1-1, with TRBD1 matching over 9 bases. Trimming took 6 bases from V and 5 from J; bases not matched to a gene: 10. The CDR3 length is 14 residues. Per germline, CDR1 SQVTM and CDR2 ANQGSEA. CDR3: CSVPPLGQGTEAFF. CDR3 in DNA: TGCAGCGTGCCCCCTCTGGGACAGGGAACTGAAGCTTTCTTT.

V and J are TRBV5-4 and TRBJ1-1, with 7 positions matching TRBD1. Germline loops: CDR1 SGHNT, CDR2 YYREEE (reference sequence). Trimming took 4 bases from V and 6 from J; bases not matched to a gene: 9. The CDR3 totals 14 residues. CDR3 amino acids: CASSLQGVRSEAFF. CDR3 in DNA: TGTGCCAGCAGCCTGCAGGGGGTACGATCTGAAGCTTTCTTT. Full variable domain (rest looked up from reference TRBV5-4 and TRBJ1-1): ETGVTQSPTHLIKTRGQQVTLRCSSQSGHNTVSWYQQALGQGPQFIFQYYREEENGRGNFPPRFSGLQFPNYSSELNVNALELDDSALYLCASSLQGVRSEAFFGQGTRLTVV.

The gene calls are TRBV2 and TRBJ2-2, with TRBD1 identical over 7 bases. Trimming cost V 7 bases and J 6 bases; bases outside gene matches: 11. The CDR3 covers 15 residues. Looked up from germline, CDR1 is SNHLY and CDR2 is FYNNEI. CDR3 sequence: CASNLLTGVAGELFF. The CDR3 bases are TGTGCCAGCAACCTCTTAACAGGGGTCGCCGGGGAGCTGTTTTTT. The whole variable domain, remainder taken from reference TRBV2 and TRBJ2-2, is EPEVTQTPSHQVTQMGQEVILRCVPISNHLYFYWYRQILGQKVEFLVSFYNNEISEKSEIFDDQFSVERPDGSNFTLKIRSTKLEDSAMYFCASNLLTGVAGELFFGEGSRLTVL.

CDR3: CASSHWLGGGEQYV. CDR3 in DNA: TGTGCCAGCAGCCACTGGCTAGGGGGTGGCGAGCAGTACGTC. This chain joins TRBV14 and TRBJ2-7; D is possibly TRBD1 (6 bases). Germline assignment: CDR1 SGHDN and CDR2 FVKESK. The length of the CDR3 is 14 residues. V was trimmed by 3 bases and J by 6 bases, leaving 15 bases between them.

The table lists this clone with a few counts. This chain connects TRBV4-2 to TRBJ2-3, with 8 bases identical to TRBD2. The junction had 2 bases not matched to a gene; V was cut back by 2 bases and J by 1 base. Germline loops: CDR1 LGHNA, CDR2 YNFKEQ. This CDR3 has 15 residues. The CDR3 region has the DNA TGTGCCAGCAGCCAACAGACTAGCGGCACAGATACGCAGTATTTT. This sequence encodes CASSQQTSGTDTQYF.

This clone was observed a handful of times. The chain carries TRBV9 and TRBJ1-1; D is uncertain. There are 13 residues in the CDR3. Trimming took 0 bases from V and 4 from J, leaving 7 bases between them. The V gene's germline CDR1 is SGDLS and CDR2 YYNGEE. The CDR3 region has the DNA TGTGCCAGCAGCGTAGGGATGGGCACTGAAGCTTTCTTT. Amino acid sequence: CASSVGMGTEAFF.

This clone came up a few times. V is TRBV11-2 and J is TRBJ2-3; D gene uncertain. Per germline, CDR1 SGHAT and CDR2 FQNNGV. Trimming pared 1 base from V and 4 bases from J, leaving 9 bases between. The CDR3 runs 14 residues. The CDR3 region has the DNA TGTGCCAGCAGCTTAGTTGGACCGGCAGATACGCAGTATTTT. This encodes CASSLVGPADTQYF.

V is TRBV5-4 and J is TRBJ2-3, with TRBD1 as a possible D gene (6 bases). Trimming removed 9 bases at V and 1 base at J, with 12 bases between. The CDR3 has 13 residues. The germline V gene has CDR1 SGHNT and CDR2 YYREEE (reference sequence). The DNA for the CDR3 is TGTGCCAACCAAAGACAGGGCACAGATACGCAGTATTTT. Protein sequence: CANQRQGTDTQYF.

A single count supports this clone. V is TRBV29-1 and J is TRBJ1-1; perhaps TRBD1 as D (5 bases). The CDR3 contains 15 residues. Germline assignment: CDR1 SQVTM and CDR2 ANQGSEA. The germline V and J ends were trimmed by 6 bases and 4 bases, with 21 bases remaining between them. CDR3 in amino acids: CSVGHHPTRGTEAFF. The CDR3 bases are TGCAGCGTGGGGCACCATCCTACGAGGGGCACTGAAGCTTTCTTT.

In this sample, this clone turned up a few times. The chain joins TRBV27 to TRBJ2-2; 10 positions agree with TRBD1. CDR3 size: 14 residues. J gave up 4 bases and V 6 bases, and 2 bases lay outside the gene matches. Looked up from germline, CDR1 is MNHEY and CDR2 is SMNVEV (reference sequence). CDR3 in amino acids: CASSRDRGTGELFF. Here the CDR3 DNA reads TGTGCCAGCAGCAGGGACAGGGGCACCGGGGAGCTGTTTTTT.

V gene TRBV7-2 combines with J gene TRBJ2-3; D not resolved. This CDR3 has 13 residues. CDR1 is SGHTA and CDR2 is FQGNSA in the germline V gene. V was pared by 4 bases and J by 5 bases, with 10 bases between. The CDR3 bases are TGTGCCAGCAGCTCCCTAGGGTTAGATACGCAGTATTTT. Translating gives CASSSLGLDTQYF.

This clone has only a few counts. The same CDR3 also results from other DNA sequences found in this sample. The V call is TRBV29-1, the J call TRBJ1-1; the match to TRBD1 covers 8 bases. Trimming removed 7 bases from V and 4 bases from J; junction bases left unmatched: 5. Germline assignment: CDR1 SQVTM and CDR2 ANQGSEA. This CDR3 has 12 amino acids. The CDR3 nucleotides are TGCAGCGGCGGTACAGGGGGCACTGAAGCTTTCTTT. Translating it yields CSGGTGGTEAFF.

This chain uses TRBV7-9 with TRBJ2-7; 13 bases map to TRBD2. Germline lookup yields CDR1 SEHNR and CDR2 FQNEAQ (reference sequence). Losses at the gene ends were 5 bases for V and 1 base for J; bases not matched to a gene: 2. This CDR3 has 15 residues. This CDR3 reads CASSRGLAGSYEQYF. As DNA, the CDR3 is TGTGCCAGCAGCAGGGGACTAGCGGGATCCTACGAGCAGTACTTC.

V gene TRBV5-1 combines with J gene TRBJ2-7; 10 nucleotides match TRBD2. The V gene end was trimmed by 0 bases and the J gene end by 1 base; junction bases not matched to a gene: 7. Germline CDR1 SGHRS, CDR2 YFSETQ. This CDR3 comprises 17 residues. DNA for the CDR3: TGCGCCAGCAGCTTGGTGCCTAGCGGGGGCCAGTCCTACGAGCAGTACTTC. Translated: CASSLVPSGGQSYEQYF.

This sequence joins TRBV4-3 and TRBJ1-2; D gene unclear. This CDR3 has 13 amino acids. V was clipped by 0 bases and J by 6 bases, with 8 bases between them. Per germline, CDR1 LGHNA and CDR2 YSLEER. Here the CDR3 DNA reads TGCGCCAGCAGCCAAGATCTGCCGGATGGCTACACCTTC. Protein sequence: CASSQDLPDGYTF.